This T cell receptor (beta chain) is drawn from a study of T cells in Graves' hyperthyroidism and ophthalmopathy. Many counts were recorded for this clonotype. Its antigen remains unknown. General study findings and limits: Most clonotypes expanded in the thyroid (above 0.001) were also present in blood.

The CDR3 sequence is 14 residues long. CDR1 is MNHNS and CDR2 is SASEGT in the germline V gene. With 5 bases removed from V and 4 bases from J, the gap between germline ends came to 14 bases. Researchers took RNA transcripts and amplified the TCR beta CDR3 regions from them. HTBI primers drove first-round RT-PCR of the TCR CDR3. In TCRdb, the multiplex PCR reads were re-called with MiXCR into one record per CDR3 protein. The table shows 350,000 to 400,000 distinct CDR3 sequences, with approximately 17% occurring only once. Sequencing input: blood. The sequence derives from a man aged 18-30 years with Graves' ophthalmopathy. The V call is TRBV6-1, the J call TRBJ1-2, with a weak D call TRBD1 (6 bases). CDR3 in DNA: TGTGCCAGCAGTCTCTACAGGGATCCCTATGGCTACACCTTC. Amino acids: CASSLYRDPYGYTF.